These 29 T cell receptor beta chains were all obtained from the same sample, sequenced in a study of T cell responses to AZD1222 COVID-19 vaccine. Repertoires were generated with immunoSEQ multiplex PCR, while TCRdb's copy carries only in-frame clones and drops some. In the table there are over 95,000 clones, roughly 86% of which are singletons. This specimen was peripheral blood, taken 28 days after the second AZD1222 dose. The receptors were sampled from an adult who received the AZD1222 COVID-19 vaccine.

This rearrangement joins TRBV7-9 to TRBJ1-2, with TRBD1 matching 12 bases. The CDR3 runs to 15 residues. CDR1 and CDR2 (germline): SEHNR, FQNEAQ (reference sequence). Germline trimming cut 3 bases from V and 8 bases from J; bases unmatched to any gene: 7. This CDR3 reads CASSFLGTGGEGYTF. The CDR3 DNA reads TGTGCCAGCAGCTTCCTCGGGACAGGGGGCGAGGGCTACACCTTC.

V and J are TRBV6-2 or TRBV6-3 and TRBJ1-5; D uncertain. The CDR3 runs 16 residues. The V and J ends lost 0 bases and 3 bases respectively, with 12 bases between them. Germline V gives CDR1 MNHEY, CDR2 SVGEGT. DNA for the CDR3: TGTGCCAGCAGTTACTCGGCAGGAACCAACAATCAGCCCCAGCATTTT. This gives the protein CASSYSAGTNNQPQHF.

This chain uses TRBV15 with TRBJ2-7; D gene uncertain. CDR1 LNHNV and CDR2 YYDKDF come from the germline V gene (reference sequence). The CDR3 contains 16 residues. The V end was cut by 2 bases, the J end by 3 bases, with 17 bases between. For the CDR3, the DNA is TGTGCCACCAGCAGACCGGGTGGTCCCGAAATCTACGAGCAGTACTTC. This encodes CATSRPGGPEIYEQYF.

V is TRBV11-3 and J is TRBJ2-1, with 9 nucleotides matching TRBD2. V was pared by 4 bases and J by 12 bases, with 10 bases of the junction left unmatched. CDR1 and CDR2 (germline): SGHNT, YENEEA. The CDR3 length is 14 residues. CDR3 protein: CASSSRLADTAQFF. In nucleotides, the CDR3 is TGTGCCAGCAGCTCGCGACTAGCGGACACGGCGCAGTTCTTC.

The chain recombines TRBV3-1 (or the pseudogene TRBV3-2) with TRBJ2-3; D call uncertain. The CDR3 runs to 13 residues. From germline, CDR1 is LGHDT and CDR2 YNNKEL (reference sequence). Trimming pared 3 bases from V and 6 bases from J, leaving 10 bases between. The CDR3 reads CASSQREIDTQYF. DNA for the CDR3: TGTGCCAGCAGCCAGCGCGAGATTGATACGCAGTATTTT.

The rearrangement joins TRBV24-1 to TRBJ2-7; 8 bases map to TRBD2. J was trimmed by 8 bases and V by 6 bases; bases with no gene match: 8. Per germline, CDR1 KGHDR and CDR2 SFDVKD. This CDR3 has 13 amino acids. CDR3 nucleotides: TGTGCCACCAGTCCCACCGCGGGGGGCAAGCAGTACTTC. Amino acid sequence: CATSPTAGGKQYF.

The J gene is TRBJ2-7, the V gene TRBV18, with a weak D call TRBD2 (6 bases). The CDR3 extends over 14 amino acids. V dropped 3 bases and J dropped 5 bases, with 14 bases sitting between them. Germline CDR1 reads KGHSH; CDR2 reads LQKENI. This CDR3 is CASSPQGGVHEQYF. The CDR3, as DNA: TGTGCCAGCTCACCTCAGGGCGGGGTCCACGAGCAGTACTTC.

The chain combines TRBV11-2 with TRBJ2-2; TRBD1 agrees at 7 bases. V dropped 4 bases and J dropped 4; count of bases not matched to a gene: 9. This CDR3 has 16 residues. Looked up from germline, CDR1 is SGHAT and CDR2 is FQNNGV. DNA for the CDR3: TGTGCCAGCAGCTCACAGGGGATCCCTGGCACCGGGGAGCTGTTTTTT. Its translation is CASSSQGIPGTGELFF.

This chain links TRBV3-1 (or the pseudogene TRBV3-2) with TRBJ1-1; D is perhaps TRBD1 (5 bases). The CDR3 sequence is 12 residues long. Germline values: CDR1 LGHDT, CDR2 YNNKEL (reference sequence). The germline V and J ends were trimmed by 3 bases and 6 bases, with 8 bases remaining between them. In DNA form, the CDR3 reads TGTGCCAGCAGCCAGGGGGAGTCTGAAGCTTTCTTT. Residues: CASSQGESEAFF.

The J gene is TRBJ2-7, the V gene TRBV12-3 or TRBV12-4, with D unclear. CDR3 length: 13 residues. Deletions cut 4 bases from V and 5 bases from J, with 12 bases between. The CDR3 here is CASSSYRINEQYF. CDR3 DNA sequence: TGTGCCAGCAGTTCCTATCGGATCAACGAGCAGTACTTC.

The genes are TRBV5-6 and TRBJ1-3; D gene unclear. Germline V gene data show CDR1 as SGHDT and CDR2 as YYEEEE. The CDR3 has 14 amino acids. V was cut by 4 bases and J by 3 bases, with 11 bases left in between. The CDR3 is CASSRRQFGNTIYF. The DNA for the CDR3 is TGTGCCAGCAGCCGCAGGCAGTTTGGAAACACCATATATTTT.

The V call is TRBV7-2, the J call TRBJ1-6; D is unresolved. CDR3 length: 15 amino acids. Germline V CDR1 and CDR2: SGHTA, FQGNSA. The V end was cut by 7 bases, the J end by 10 bases, with 20 bases between. The CDR3 DNA follows: TGTGCCAGCACCCAGTGGGGTGCCCGCGGGTCACCCCTCCACTTT. Encoded protein: CASTQWGARGSPLHF.

This chain uses TRBV18 with TRBJ1-5; 8 bases are a match to TRBD1. This CDR3 region has 15 residues. Trimming cost V 3 bases and J 4 bases; bases outside gene matches: 5. Germline V gene data show CDR1 as KGHSH and CDR2 as LQKENI. The CDR3 region is CASSPDRGKNQPQHF. CDR3 in DNA: TGTGCCAGCTCACCCGACAGGGGTAAAAATCAGCCCCAGCATTTT.

CDR3 protein: CSVTGRMNTEAFF. The CDR3 DNA reads as TGCAGCGTTACAGGAAGAATGAACACTGAAGCTTTCTTT. This chain joins TRBV29-1 and TRBJ1-1, with a possible D match to TRBD1 (5 bases). V was clipped by 5 bases and J by 0 bases, with 10 bases between them. CDR1 is SQVTM, CDR2 ANQGSEA, per germline. The CDR3 has 13 residues.

The rearrangement joins TRBV9 to TRBJ2-3, with 10 bases lining up with TRBD2. Trimming took 0 bases from V and 3 from J; bases not matched to a gene: 1. This CDR3 spans 15 amino acids. Germline loops: CDR1 SGDLS, CDR2 YYNGEE. CDR3 protein: CASSVASGRTDTQYF. DNA of the CDR3: TGTGCCAGCAGCGTAGCTAGCGGGAGAACAGATACGCAGTATTTT.

V gene TRBV27 combines with J gene TRBJ2-6, with D perhaps being TRBD1 or TRBD2 (5 bases each). CDR3 length: 16 amino acids. V was clipped by 4 bases and J by 0 bases, with 10 bases between them. Germline lookup yields CDR1 MNHEY and CDR2 SMNVEV (reference sequence). Here the CDR3 reads CASSSGRLSGANVLTF. The CDR3 DNA sequence: TGTGCCAGCAGTTCGGGACGTCTCTCTGGGGCCAACGTCCTGACTTTC.

The genes are TRBV2 and TRBJ2-5, with 7 nucleotides matching TRBD1. Germline CDR1 is SNHLY and CDR2 is FYNNEI. With V trimmed by 3 bases and J by 5 bases, 6 bases remained unmatched. The length of the CDR3 is 14 residues. The CDR3 reads CASSENRGPETQYF. The CDR3 nucleotides are TGTGCCAGCAGTGAGAACAGGGGACCGGAGACCCAGTACTTC. Using reference TRBV2 and TRBJ2-5 for the parts outside the CDR3, the full variable domain is EPEVTQTPSHQVTQMGQEVILRCVPISNHLYFYWYRQILGQKVEFLVSFYNNEISEKSEIFDDQFSVERPDGSNFTLKIRSTKLEDSAMYFCASSENRGPETQYFGPGTRLLVL.

J is TRBJ2-5 and V is TRBV9; D may be TRBD1 (6 bases). Germline loops: CDR1 SGDLS, CDR2 YYNGEE. V was pared by 2 bases and J by 0 bases, with 8 bases between. The CDR3 runs 14 residues. DNA for the CDR3: TGTGCCAGCAGCGTGGGGGCGGACCAAGAGACCCAGTACTTC. Protein product: CASSVGADQETQYF. The whole variable domain, remainder taken from reference TRBV9 and TRBJ2-5, is DSGVTQTPKHLITATGQRVTLRCSPRSGDLSVYWYQQSLDQGLQFLIQYYNGEERAKGNILERFSAQQFPDLHSELNLSSLELGDSALYFCASSVGADQETQYFGPGTRLLVL.

Concerning this clone itself: Germline and junction disagree at one end, which may indicate a read error. The V gene is TRBV6-5, the J gene TRBJ2-1; the match to TRBD1 covers 7 bases. This CDR3 contains 11 residues. CDR1 is MNHEY and CDR2 is SVGAGI in the germline V gene. In DNA form, the CDR3 reads TGTGCCAGCAGCCTCGACAGGGTCTGGGTCTTC. Translated, it gives CASSLDRVWVF.

This sequence joins TRBV18 and TRBJ2-7; TRBD1 aligns across 9 bases. V lost 0 bases, J lost 0 bases, and 12 bases stayed unmatched. The germline CDR1 and CDR2 sequences are KGHSH and LQKENI. This CDR3 has 19 amino acids. CDR3 bases: TGTGCCAGCTCACCACCGGGCGGGACAGGGAAATATTACTCCTACGAGCAGTACTTC. This translates into CASSPPGGTGKYYSYEQYF.

The chain couples TRBV4-1 to TRBJ1-1, with unresolved D. Trimming cost V 4 bases and J 1 base, with 10 bases left between them. The CDR3 runs 14 residues. Per the germline V gene, CDR1 is MGHRA and CDR2 is YSYEKL. CDR3: CASSPRTRNTEAFF. The CDR3 DNA sequence: TGCGCCAGCAGCCCCAGGACCCGGAACACTGAAGCTTTCTTT.

The rearrangement uses TRBV3-1 (or the pseudogene TRBV3-2) and TRBJ2-1; TRBD2 agrees at 7 bases. The CDR3 is 16 amino acids. CDR1 LGHDT and CDR2 YNNKEL come from the germline V gene (reference sequence). V shed 1 base and J 6 bases; nucleotides not matched to a gene: 9. The CDR3 protein is CASSQGTFGGTNEQFF. CDR3 DNA sequence: TGTGCCAGCAGCCAAGGAACCTTCGGGGGGACCAATGAGCAGTTCTTC.

CDR3 in DNA: TGCGCCAGCAGCCGGGGGACTAGCGAGTACGAGCAGTACTTC. Translation gives CASSRGTSEYEQYF. J is TRBJ2-7 and V is TRBV5-1; 10 bases line up with TRBD2. Trimming took 4 bases from V and 4 from J; bases not matched to a gene: 5. Germline CDR1 and CDR2: SGHRS and YFSETQ. This CDR3 region has 14 residues.

CDR3 residues: CASSFLAGHYEQYF. CDR3 nucleotide sequence: TGCGCCAGCAGCTTCCTAGCGGGACACTACGAGCAGTACTTC. The rearrangement uses TRBV5-1 and TRBJ2-7, with 9 bases fitting TRBD2. Germline V gives CDR1 SGHRS, CDR2 YFSETQ. V lost 2 bases and J lost 3; bases outside the gene matches: 3. The CDR3 spans 14 residues.

The chain uses TRBV3-1 (or the pseudogene TRBV3-2) and TRBJ1-1; D is uncertain. Trimming cost V 0 bases and J 11 bases, with 16 bases left between them. This CDR3 region has 14 residues. The germline V gene has CDR1 LGHDT and CDR2 YNNKEL (reference sequence). The CDR3 loop is CASSQDSGSLRAFF. CDR3 bases: TGTGCCAGCAGCCAAGATAGTGGTTCCTTGAGGGCTTTCTTT.

This clone has just one count. This rearrangement joins TRBV30 to TRBJ2-7; no definite D call. Germline values: CDR1 GTSNPN, CDR2 SVGIG (reference sequence). V dropped 1 base and J dropped 5 bases, with 9 bases sitting between them. The CDR3 has 12 residues. The DNA for the CDR3 is TGTGCCTGGAGTGCAGCTGCCCACGAGCAGTACTTC. It specifies CAWSAAAHEQYF.

J is TRBJ1-6 and V is TRBV19, with D unclear. Trimming removed 6 bases from V and 0 bases from J, with 9 bases in between. The germline V gene has CDR1 LNHDA and CDR2 SQIVND (reference sequence). The CDR3 spans 15 residues. CDR3: CASSSRSSYNSPLHF. Here the CDR3 DNA reads TGTGCCAGTAGCTCCAGGAGCTCCTATAATTCACCCCTCCACTTT.

This clone was observed a few times. This chain links TRBV5-1 with TRBJ1-6; 7 bases are shared with TRBD1. This CDR3 comprises 14 residues. The V gene end was trimmed by 4 bases and the J gene end by 5 bases; junction bases not matched to a gene: 3. Germline CDR1 SGHRS, CDR2 YFSETQ. CDR3 residues: CASSDGTDNSPLHF. As DNA, the CDR3 is TGCGCCAGCAGCGACGGGACAGATAATTCACCCCTCCACTTT. Full variable domain (remainder filled in from reference TRBV5-1 and TRBJ1-6): KAGVTQTPRYLIKTRGQQVTLSCSPISGHRSVSWYQQTPGQGLQFLFEYFSETQRNKGNFPGRFSGRQFSNSRSEMNVSTLELGDSALYLCASSDGTDNSPLHFGNGTRLTVT.

This clone was seen just once. The rearrangement uses TRBV27 and TRBJ2-7, with D hard to call. The germline V gene has CDR1 MNHEY and CDR2 SMNVEV (reference sequence). Trimming pared 2 bases from V and 0 bases from J, leaving 11 bases between. This CDR3 spans 15 amino acids. As DNA, the CDR3 is TGTGCCAGCAGTTTACTTACAGCGTCCTCCTACGAGCAGTACTTC. Encoded protein: CASSLLTASSYEQYF.